These 7 T cell receptor beta chains were all obtained from the same sample, sequenced in a study of PD-1 blockade in classical Hodgkin lymphoma. Sequenced by immunoSEQ multiplex PCR; TCRdb stores in-frame clones only, minus some. The data show roughly 150,000 clones, approximately 80% seen once. Every patient experienced relapse after autologous stem cell transplantation, and brentuximab vedotin exposure varied. Sequencing was performed on peripheral blood mononuclear cells (PBMCs), taken before the second cycle of nivolumab. The receptors were sampled from a human donor with classical Hodgkin lymphoma.

This clone was seen only a few times. The rearrangement joins TRBV5-1 to TRBJ1-3; no definite D call. Germline CDR1 is SGHRS and CDR2 is YFSETQ. V lost 5 bases to trimming and J lost 0 bases, with 15 bases between them. This CDR3 region has 16 residues. The CDR3 nucleotides are TGCGCCAGCAGTTGGTCCCCGGGCGACTCTGGAAACACCATATATTTT. Encoded protein: CASSWSPGDSGNTIYF.

V usage is TRBV19 and J usage is TRBJ1-2; D is undetermined. This CDR3 contains 15 residues. Trimming cost V 3 bases and J 3 bases, with 14 bases left between them. The V gene's germline CDR1 is LNHDA and CDR2 SQIVND (reference sequence). The CDR3 nucleotides read TGTGCCAGTAGTATTTTTTCAGGCAGCTACTATGGCTACACCTTC. Residues: CASSIFSGSYYGYTF.

The V call is TRBV6-6, the J call TRBJ1-2; D might be TRBD1 (6 bases). The CDR3 has 14 amino acids. The ends were cut back, 0 bases at V and 4 bases at J, with 9 bases in the middle. The germline V gene has CDR1 MNHNY and CDR2 SVGAGI (reference sequence). The CDR3 reads CASSYSGATYGYTF. The CDR3 nucleotides are TGTGCCAGCAGTTACTCGGGGGCCACCTATGGCTACACCTTC.

The chain couples TRBV5-1 to TRBJ2-3; 7 nucleotides agree with TRBD2. The CDR3 consists of 14 residues. The germline V gene encodes CDR1 SGHRS and CDR2 YFSETQ. With 4 bases clipped from V and 1 base from J, the junction kept 3 bases outside the gene matches. The CDR3 nucleotides read TGCGCCAGCAGCGGGGGAGGGGGCACAGATACGCAGTATTTT. Its translation: CASSGGGGTDTQYF.

The chain employs TRBV7-8 and TRBJ2-7; 8 nucleotides align to TRBD1. V gave up 8 bases and J gave up 3 bases; unmatched junction bases: 6. Germline CDR1 SGHVS, CDR2 FQNEAQ. The CDR3 length is 13 residues. As DNA, the CDR3 is TGTGCCAGCGGGCAGGGGGCTGGCTACGAGCAGTACTTC. The encoded protein is CASGQGAGYEQYF.

V usage is TRBV28 and J usage is TRBJ1-3, with D perhaps matching TRBD1 (5 bases). The CDR3 spans 13 residues. Trimming removed 4 bases from V and 4 bases from J, with 8 bases in between. Per the germline V gene, CDR1 is MDHEN and CDR2 is SYDVKM. CDR3 in amino acids: CASSSGLGNTIYF. Here the CDR3 DNA reads TGTGCCAGCAGTTCAGGGCTCGGAAACACCATATATTTT.

The gene calls are TRBV5-6 and TRBJ1-3; 10 bases line up with TRBD1. V lost 4 bases to trimming and J lost 3 bases; unmatched junction nucleotides: 7. This CDR3 comprises 16 residues. The germline V gene encodes CDR1 SGHDT and CDR2 YYEEEE. DNA of the CDR3: TGTGCCAGCAGCCCCCGGGACAGGGGACTTGGAAACACCATATATTTT. This translates into CASSPRDRGLGNTIYF.